This passage covers 13 T cell receptor beta chains from one sample sequenced in a study of lung T cells in sarcoidosis with Löfgren's syndrome. TCRdb itself ran the reads through MiXCR, one entry per CDR3 protein. The sample has 15,000 to 25,000 distinct CDR3 sequences; under 25% are singletons. What was sequenced was CD4+ T cells from bronchoalveolar lavage. These receptors were obtained from a human donor with sarcoidosis (Löfgren's syndrome or another form), or a control subject (not recorded which).

By share, this clonotype counts as medium-sized. In nucleotides, the CDR3 is TGTGCCAGCAGATATGACCCGACCTCCTACGAGCAGTACTTC. The encoded protein is CASRYDPTSYEQYF. The V and J genes are TRBV6-1 and TRBJ2-7, with no clear D. From germline, CDR1 is MNHNS and CDR2 SASEGT. V lost 6 bases, J lost 0 bases, and 12 bases lay in between. The CDR3 contains 14 residues.

V and J are TRBV5-1 and TRBJ2-3; possibly TRBD2 for D (6 bases). V was trimmed by 4 bases and J by 1 base, leaving 22 bases between them. The CDR3 loop spans 18 amino acids. The V gene's germline CDR1 is SGHRS and CDR2 YFSETQ. CDR3 in amino acids: CASSRGAAYRRGTDTQYF. CDR3 bases: TGCGCCAGCAGCCGCGGGGCGGCTTATCGGAGGGGCACAGATACGCAGTATTTT.

This clonotype was observed a handful of times. This may be a read error: a much more frequent sequence differs by one nucleotide. The V and J genes are TRBV20-1 and TRBJ2-7; 9 positions agree with TRBD1. V dropped 2 bases and J dropped 7; count of bases not matched to a gene: 15. The germline V gene has CDR1 DFQATT and CDR2 SNEGSKA (reference sequence). The CDR3 covers 16 residues. Here the CDR3 DNA reads TGCAGTGCTAGATTACTCGCCGGGACAGGGTCGGAAGAGCAGTACTTC. Encoded protein: CSARLLAGTGSEEQYF.

Concerning this clonotype: A much larger clone differs by one base, so this may be a read error. Since the CDR3 does not end with the conserved phenylalanine or tryptophan, this likely comes from a read error. The chain carries TRBV20-1 and TRBJ1-3; D unclear. Germline assignment: CDR1 DFQATT and CDR2 SNEGSKA (reference sequence). The CDR3 sequence is 16 residues long. V gave up 1 base and J gave up 0 bases, with 13 bases separating them. Here the CDR3 DNA reads TGCAGTGCTAGAGCCATCCGGGAGGGCTCTGGAAACACCATATATTCT. Protein: CSARAIREGSGNTIYS.

The V and J genes are TRBV20-1 and TRBJ2-3; D may be TRBD1 (6 bases). Germline V gives CDR1 DFQATT, CDR2 SNEGSKA (reference sequence). The CDR3 is 16 residues long. The V and J ends lost 5 bases and 0 bases respectively, with 18 bases between them. Here the CDR3 reads CSAGNLIRGSTDTQYF. DNA for the CDR3: TGCAGTGCTGGAAACCTCATTAGGGGGAGCACAGATACGCAGTATTTT.

The chain recombines TRBV19 with TRBJ1-6; possibly TRBD1 for D (6 bases). Germline V gene sequence: CDR1 LNHDA, CDR2 SQIVND (reference sequence). The CDR3 is made up of 15 amino acids. The germline V and J ends were trimmed by 5 bases and 14 bases, with 22 bases remaining between them. CDR3 DNA: TGTGCCAGTAGTCCACGACGGGGGGCGAGGTTGGCCCTCCACTTT. The encoded protein is CASSPRRGARLALHF.

For this clonotype: Being one base from a much bigger clone, this may be a read error. Written as DNA, the CDR3 is TGTGCCAGCAGCCAAGATGAGAGATTCGCCTCTAGCTTCTACAATGAGCAGTTCTTC. Protein: CASSQDERFASSFYNEQFF. The chain couples TRBV4-2 to TRBJ2-1; D might be TRBD2 (5 bases). The length of the CDR3 is 19 residues. Germline values: CDR1 LGHNA, CDR2 YNFKEQ. V lost 0 bases and J lost 3, with 21 bases in between.

This clonotype has just a few counts. Given a much more abundant clone one base away, this may be a read error. The rearrangement uses TRBV7-2 and TRBJ2-7; D gene unclear. The CDR3 contains 15 residues. V lost 1 base and J 4 bases, leaving 14 bases between the germline ends. CDR1 SGHTA and CDR2 FQGNSA come from the germline V gene. This CDR3 reads CASSLGLDPPYEQYF. The CDR3 nucleotides read TGTGCCAGCAGCTTAGGGTTGGACCCTCCTTACGAGCAGTACTTC.

This clonotype came up many times. This chain links TRBV7-8 with TRBJ2-1; possibly TRBD1 or TRBD2 for D (5 bases each). Germline V gives CDR1 SGHVS, CDR2 FQNEAQ. This CDR3 comprises 17 residues. V was trimmed by 5 bases and J by 0 bases, leaving 17 bases between them. The CDR3 loop is CASSKIGTASSYNEQFF. The CDR3 region has the DNA TGTGCCAGCAGCAAAATCGGGACGGCAAGCTCCTACAATGAGCAGTTCTTC. Drawing the rest from reference TRBV7-8 and TRBJ2-1, the complete variable domain is GAGVSQSPRYKVAKRGQDVALRCDPISGHVSLFWYQQALGQGPEFLTYFQNEAQLDKSGLPSDRFFAERPEGSVSTLKIQRTQQEDSAVYLCASSKIGTASSYNEQFFGPGTRLTVL.

With regard to this clonotype: A read error is possible here, since a much larger clone lies one base away. The conserved final phenylalanine or tryptophan is absent from the CDR3, which likely points to a read error. The gene calls are TRBV20-1 and TRBJ1-1; D not resolved. In germline, CDR1 is DFQATT, CDR2 SNEGSKA (reference sequence). With 6 bases removed from V and 6 bases from J, the gap between germline ends came to 14 bases. The CDR3 loop spans 12 amino acids. CDR3 sequence reads: CSALLVKAEAFL. In DNA, the CDR3 is TGCAGTGCCTTATTGGTGAAAGCTGAAGCTTTCCTT.

Concerning this clonotype itself: A much larger clone differs by one base, so this may be a read error. This chain uses TRBV7-2 with TRBJ1-1, with D unresolved. The V end was cut by 1 base, the J end by 1 base, with 4 bases between. Per the germline V gene, CDR1 is SGHTA and CDR2 is FQGNSA. This CDR3 spans 13 amino acids. DNA of the CDR3: TGTGCCAGCAGCTTAGTGGAGAACACTGAAGCTTTCTTT. This translates into CASSLVENTEAFF.

Points on this clonotype: This may stem from a read error, because a much larger clone lies one nucleotide away. The V and J genes are TRBV7-9 and TRBJ1-4; D is possibly TRBD1 (6 bases). Germline CDR1 SEHNR, CDR2 FQNEAQ (reference sequence). The CDR3 covers 15 residues. The CDR3 is CVSSHPTGGSEKLFF. In nucleotides, the CDR3 is TGTGTCAGCAGCCACCCGACAGGAGGGAGTGAAAAACTGTTTTTT.

CDR3 sequence reads: CASSRTLAVYYNEQFF. CDR3 DNA sequence: TGCGCCAGCAGCCGGACGCTAGCGGTCTACTACAATGAGCAGTTCTTC. The J gene is TRBJ2-1, the V gene TRBV4-1; 7 bases line up with TRBD2. CDR1 and CDR2 from the germline V gene are MGHRA and YSYEKL. The CDR3 runs 16 residues. Unmatched junction bases numbered 9, after V lost 4 bases and J lost 3 bases.